Below, one TCR beta chain is given with its context. Methods used by the authors: A papillary thyroid cancer distant-metastasis classifier was built from CDR3 differences across clinicopathological groups. TCRdb re-called clones via MiXCR from the PCR reads. The V and J calls reflect TCRdb's pipeline rather than the authors' work. Of tens of thousands of clones in the sample, around 15% were seen once. These data originate in a study of metastatic and nonmetastatic thyroid tumors. All patients were untreated before thyroid surgery. CDR1 is SGHNT and CDR2 is YYREEE in the germline V gene (reference sequence). The CDR3 runs to 14 residues. V shed 5 bases, J shed 5 bases, and the junction held 8 bases outside the gene matches.

This chain uses TRBV5-4 with TRBJ1-2; 8 bases fit TRBD1. The source is a male donor with papillary thyroid cancer or a benign thyroid nodule (not recorded which). Some clones in this sample may be carry-over from other donors' samples. The sequencing sample was made of blood. CDR3 region: CASSLGQGRYGYTF. CDR3 coding DNA: TGTGCCAGCAGTCTCGGACAGGGAAGATATGGCTACACCTTC.